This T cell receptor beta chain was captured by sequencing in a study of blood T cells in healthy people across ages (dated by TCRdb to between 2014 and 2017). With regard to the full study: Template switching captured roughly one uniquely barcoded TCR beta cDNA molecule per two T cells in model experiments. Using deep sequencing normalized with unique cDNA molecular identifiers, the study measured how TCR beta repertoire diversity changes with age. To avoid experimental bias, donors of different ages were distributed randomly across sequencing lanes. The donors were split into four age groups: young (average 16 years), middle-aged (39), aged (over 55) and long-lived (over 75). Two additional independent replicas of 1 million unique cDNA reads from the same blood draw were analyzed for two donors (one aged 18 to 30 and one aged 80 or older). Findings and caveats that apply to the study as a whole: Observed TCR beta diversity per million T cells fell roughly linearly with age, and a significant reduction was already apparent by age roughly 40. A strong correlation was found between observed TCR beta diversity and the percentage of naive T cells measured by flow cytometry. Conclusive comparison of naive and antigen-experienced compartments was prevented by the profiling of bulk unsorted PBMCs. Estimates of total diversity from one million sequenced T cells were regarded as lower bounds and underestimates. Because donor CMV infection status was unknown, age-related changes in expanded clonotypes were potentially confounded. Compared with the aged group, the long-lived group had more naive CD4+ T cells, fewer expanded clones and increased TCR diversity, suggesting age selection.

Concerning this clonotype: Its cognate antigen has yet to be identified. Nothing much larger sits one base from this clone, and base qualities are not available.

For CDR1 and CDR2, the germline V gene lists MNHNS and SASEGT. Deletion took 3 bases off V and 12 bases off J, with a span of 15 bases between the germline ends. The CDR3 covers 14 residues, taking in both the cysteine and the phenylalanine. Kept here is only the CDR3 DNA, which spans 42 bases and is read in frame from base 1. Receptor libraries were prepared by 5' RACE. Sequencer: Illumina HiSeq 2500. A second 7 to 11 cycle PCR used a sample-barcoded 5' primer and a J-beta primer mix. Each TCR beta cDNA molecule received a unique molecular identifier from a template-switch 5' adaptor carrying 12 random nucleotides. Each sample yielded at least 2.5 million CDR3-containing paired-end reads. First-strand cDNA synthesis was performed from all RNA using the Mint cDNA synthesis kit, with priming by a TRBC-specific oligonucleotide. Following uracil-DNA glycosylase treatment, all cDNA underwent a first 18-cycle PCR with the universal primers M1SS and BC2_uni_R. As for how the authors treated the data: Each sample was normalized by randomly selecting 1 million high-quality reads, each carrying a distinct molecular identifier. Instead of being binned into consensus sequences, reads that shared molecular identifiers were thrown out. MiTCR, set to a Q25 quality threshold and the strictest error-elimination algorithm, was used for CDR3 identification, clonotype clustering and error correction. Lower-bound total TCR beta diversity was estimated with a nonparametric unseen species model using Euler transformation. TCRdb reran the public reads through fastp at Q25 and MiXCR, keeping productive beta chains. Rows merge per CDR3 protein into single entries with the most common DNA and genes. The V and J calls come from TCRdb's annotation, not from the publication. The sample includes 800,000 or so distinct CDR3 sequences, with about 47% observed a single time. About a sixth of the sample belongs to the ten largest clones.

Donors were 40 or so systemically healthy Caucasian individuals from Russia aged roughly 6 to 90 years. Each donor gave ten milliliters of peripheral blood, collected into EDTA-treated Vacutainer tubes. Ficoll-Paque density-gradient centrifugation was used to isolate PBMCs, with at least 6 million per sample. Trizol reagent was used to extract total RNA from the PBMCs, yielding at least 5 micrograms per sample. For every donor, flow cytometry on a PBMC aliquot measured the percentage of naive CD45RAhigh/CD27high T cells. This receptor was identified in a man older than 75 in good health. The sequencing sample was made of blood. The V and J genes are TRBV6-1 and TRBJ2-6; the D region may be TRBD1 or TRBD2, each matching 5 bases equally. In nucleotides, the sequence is TGTGCCAGCAGTGACCCCGGGACGGCCCCCGTCCTGACTTTC. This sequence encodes CASSDPGTAPVLTF.